The TCR beta chain described here comes from a study of T cell responses to AZD1222 COVID-19 vaccine. Study-level findings and limits: Across spike, vaccine-associated CD4 TCRs were found, dominant at 160-218 and 743-854. Spike-specific TCRs gained breadth and depth after people received two AZD1222 doses.

The table came from immunoSEQ multiplex PCR; TCRdb's copy has only in-frame clones and leaves some out. The table lists tens of thousands of clones, 80% to 95% of them singletons, with roughly 3.1% in the top ten. This clone is a singleton in its sample. What it binds is unknown. Trimming removed 0 bases at V and 4 bases at J, with 12 bases between. CDR1 MGHRA and CDR2 YSYEKL come from the germline V gene. CDR3 size: 15 residues. This specimen consisted of peripheral blood, obtained 28 days after the second AZD1222 dose. The chain is built from TRBV4-1 and TRBJ1-2; maybe TRBD1 (5 bases). This clonotype originated in an adult who received the AZD1222 COVID-19 vaccine. CDR3 protein: CASSQDRFQGYGYTF. As DNA, the CDR3 is TGCGCCAGCAGCCAAGACAGGTTCCAGGGCTATGGCTACACCTTC.